These 29 T cell receptor beta chains share one sample of origin, sequenced in a study of T cells after posttransplantation cyclophosphamide. Here immunoSEQ multiplex PCR was the method, and the copy in TCRdb shows in-frame clones only, minus some. The data show a few thousand clones, over 70% seen once. Sampled 1 year posttransplant, controls received myeloablative marrow transplants, methotrexate and a calcineurin inhibitor. Sequences were derived from PBMCs, sampled 300 to 330 days after allogeneic stem cell transplant with calcineurin inhibitor and methotrexate. All receptors derive from a female patient aged 50 to 60 who received an allogeneic stem cell transplant from an unrelated donor, was CMV-positive, and had acute and chronic GVHD. Some T cells may have come from the graft donor.

The gene calls are TRBV9 and TRBJ1-4; the match to TRBD1 covers 8 bases. Germline assignment: CDR1 SGDLS and CDR2 YYNGEE. CDR3 length equals 15 residues. Trimming took 0 bases from V and 8 from J; bases not matched to a gene: 6. CDR3 residues: CASSVGTGGREKLFF. CDR3 nucleotides: TGTGCCAGCAGCGTAGGCACAGGGGGAAGGGAAAAACTGTTTTTT.

The table lists this clone with a few counts. The genes are TRBV19 and TRBJ1-5, with 7 bases identical to TRBD1. The ends lost 3 bases at V and 6 bases at J; junction bases unmatched: 11. Germline values: CDR1 LNHDA, CDR2 SQIVND (reference sequence). The CDR3 totals 16 residues. The CDR3 DNA follows: TGTGCCAGTAGTATGACCAACAGGGGCCAGAGTCAGCCCCAGCATTTT. Translation: CASSMTNRGQSQPQHF.

Comment on this clone: The sample has other DNA sequences that encode this CDR3 too. The V gene is TRBV5-4, the J gene TRBJ2-2, with 7 positions matching TRBD2. Germline CDR1 is SGHNT and CDR2 is YYREEE (reference sequence). V was clipped by 5 bases and J by 5 bases; unmatched bases: 9. The CDR3 has 15 amino acids. CDR3 DNA: TGTGCCAGCAGTCCCCGCGGGGGAAAGACCGGGGAGCTGTTTTTT. Protein sequence: CASSPRGGKTGELFF.

Concerning this clone itself: One end of the junction is discordant with germline, which a read error may explain. The CDR3 nucleotides read TGTGCCACCAGCAGAGCCGGACAGGACCTAAACTATGGCCACACCTTC. Its translation is CATSRAGQDLNYGHTF. The chain employs TRBV15 and TRBJ1-2, with 7 bases identical to TRBD1. The CDR3 length is 16 residues. Germline values: CDR1 LNHNV, CDR2 YYDKDF (reference sequence).

V gene TRBV4-1 combines with J gene TRBJ2-2, with D perhaps TRBD1 (5 bases). With 0 bases removed from V and 3 bases from J, the gap between germline ends came to 8 bases. The CDR3 spans 15 residues. The germline V gene has CDR1 MGHRA and CDR2 YSYEKL. The CDR3 is CASSQDRDYTGELFF. The CDR3 DNA follows: TGCGCCAGCAGCCAAGACAGGGATTACACCGGGGAGCTGTTTTTT.

This clone was picked up one time. The chain uses TRBV5-1 and TRBJ1-3; 7 nucleotides agree with TRBD1. V gave up 3 bases and J gave up 4 bases; unmatched junction bases: 19. The CDR3 sequence is 19 residues long. CDR1 is SGHRS, CDR2 YFSETQ, per germline. The CDR3 here is CASSYSHLGQELAGNTIYF. For the CDR3, the DNA is TGCGCCAGCAGCTACAGTCATCTCGGACAGGAGCTGGCAGGAAACACCATATATTTT.

This clone has more than one count but fewer than ten. The rearrangement joins TRBV9 to TRBJ2-7; maybe TRBD2 (5 bases). CDR1 is SGDLS, CDR2 YYNGEE, per germline. CDR3 length: 15 amino acids. Trimming stripped 0 bases from V and 6 bases from J, with 16 bases between. Here the CDR3 DNA reads TGTGCCAGCAGCGTAGGACGGGATCCCCGTCTCGAGCAGTACTTC. Residues: CASSVGRDPRLEQYF.

This clone was seen a few times. The rearrangement links TRBV5-1 to TRBJ2-5; TRBD2 matches at 7 bases. CDR1 and CDR2 from the germline V gene are SGHRS and YFSETQ. There are 15 residues in the CDR3. Trimming removed 1 base from V and 5 bases from J; junction bases left unmatched: 8. Here the CDR3 reads CASSLFEGGVETQYF. The DNA for the CDR3 is TGCGCCAGCAGCTTGTTTGAGGGAGGGGTTGAGACCCAGTACTTC.

This clone was seen only a few times. This chain connects TRBV27 to TRBJ2-3; the D is unclear. Germline V CDR1 and CDR2: MNHEY, SMNVEV (reference sequence). V shed 4 bases and J shed 6 bases, with 11 bases lying between them. The CDR3 is 13 residues long. The CDR3, as DNA: TGTGCCAGCAGTTCACCCCGGTATGATACGCAGTATTTT. Its protein is CASSSPRYDTQYF.

The J gene is TRBJ1-2, the V gene TRBV5-1, with a weak D call TRBD1 (6 bases). CDR3 size: 13 residues. V dropped 2 bases and J dropped 8 bases, with 13 bases sitting between them. The V gene's germline CDR1 is SGHRS and CDR2 YFSETQ. CDR3 in DNA: TGCGCCAGCAGCTTACAGGGCCAAGCAGGCTACACCTTC. It codes for CASSLQGQAGYTF.

This clone showed up just a few times. The chain has TRBV21-1 and TRBJ1-2; the table's D call, TRBD1, has no DNA check behind it. TRBV21-1 is classified as a pseudogene. The CDR3 sequence is 15 residues long. CDR3: CASSKVETGGYGYTF. Written as DNA, the CDR3 is TGTGCCAGCAGCAAGGTAGAGACAGGGGGTTATGGCTACACCTTC.

This clone was counted once. The genes are TRBV10-1 and TRBJ2-1, with D maybe TRBD2 (6 bases). This CDR3 is 14 amino acids long. V dropped 5 bases and J dropped 7 bases, with 15 bases sitting between them. Germline V gives CDR1 WNHNN, CDR2 SYGVQD (reference sequence). CDR3 sequence reads: CASSRGGPGNEQFF. CDR3 sequence (DNA): TGCGCCAGCAGTCGTGGAGGGCCGGGAAATGAGCAGTTCTTC.

CDR3 protein: CASSSPGQETQYF. The CDR3 DNA reads as TGTGCCAGCAGCTCCCCGGGTCAAGAGACCCAGTACTTC. The J gene is TRBJ2-5, the V gene TRBV7-2; D is ambiguous. The V end lost 4 bases, the J end lost 2 bases, and 8 bases lay between the germline ends. Looked up from germline, CDR1 is SGHTA and CDR2 is FQGNSA. The CDR3 is 13 amino acids.

V gene TRBV7-8 combines with J gene TRBJ1-5; possible D gene TRBD1, 5 bases. V lost 5 bases, J lost 8 bases, and 16 bases lay in between. Per germline, CDR1 SGHVS and CDR2 FQNEAQ. The CDR3 length is 14 residues. The CDR3 bases are TGTGCCAGCAGCGGGGCGGGGCTAGGAGAGCCCCAGCATTTT. Amino acid sequence: CASSGAGLGEPQHF. The variable domain in full, completed from reference TRBV7-8 and TRBJ1-5, reads GAGVSQSPRYKVAKRGQDVALRCDPISGHVSLFWYQQALGQGPEFLTYFQNEAQLDKSGLPSDRFFAERPEGSVSTLKIQRTQQEDSAVYLCASSGAGLGEPQHFGDGTRLSIL.

The chain is built from TRBV27 and TRBJ2-3; weak D call: TRBD2 (5 bases). Germline V lookup: CDR1 MNHEY, CDR2 SMNVEV (reference sequence). The CDR3 contains 16 residues. Deletions cut 5 bases from V and 1 base from J, with 16 bases between. The CDR3 nucleotides read TGTGCCAGCAGTCCCCCTGCAGTGAGGGGCACAGATACGCAGTATTTT. Its protein product is CASSPPAVRGTDTQYF.

This clone was seen once. The V and J genes are TRBV29-1 and TRBJ2-7; 9 bases are shared with TRBD1. The V and J ends lost 7 bases and 0 bases, in that order; junction bases with no gene match: 4. The CDR3 loop spans 13 amino acids. CDR1 and CDR2 from the germline V gene are SQVTM and ANQGSEA. In DNA form, the CDR3 reads TGCAGCGGGACGGGACAGGGCTCCTACGAGCAGTACTTC. It encodes CSGTGQGSYEQYF.

The chain uses TRBV6-1 and TRBJ1-5; D unclear. Trimming left V 2 bases short and J 1 base short, with 6 bases between. CDR3 length: 14 residues. Germline V gives CDR1 MNHNS, CDR2 SASEGT. In nucleotides, the CDR3 is TGTGCCAGCAGTGAATACTGGAGCAATCAGCCCCAGCATTTT. Translation gives CASSEYWSNQPQHF.

The J gene is TRBJ1-2, the V gene TRBV4-2; possible D gene TRBD1, 5 bases. Germline CDR1 is LGHNA and CDR2 is YNFKEQ. The ends were cut back, 0 bases at V and 1 base at J, with 9 bases in the middle. CDR3 length equals 15 residues. The CDR3 DNA follows: TGTGCCAGCAGCCAAGAATTAGGACATAACTATGGCTACACCTTC. Translating it yields CASSQELGHNYGYTF.

The rearrangement links TRBV10-3 to TRBJ2-7; a weak D match, TRBD2 (5 bases). Germline values: CDR1 ENHRY, CDR2 SYGVKD. Trimming took 0 bases from V and 0 from J, leaving 9 bases between them. The CDR3 covers 15 residues. CDR3 loop: CAISESRVFSYEQYF. CDR3 nucleotide sequence: TGTGCCATCAGTGAGTCGCGGGTTTTCTCCTACGAGCAGTACTTC.

About this clone: Distinct nucleotide sequences in the sample also encode this CDR3. This chain uses TRBV27 with TRBJ1-3, with 8 nucleotides matching TRBD1. V lost 2 bases, J lost 1 base, and 7 bases stayed unmatched. The CDR3 contains 17 residues. The germline gives CDR1 MNHEY, CDR2 SMNVEV (reference sequence). The CDR3 sequence is CASSLEPRGLSGNTIYF. CDR3 in DNA: TGTGCCAGCAGTTTAGAGCCCAGGGGGCTTTCTGGAAACACCATATATTTT.

This clone is medium-sized. This chain links TRBV19 with TRBJ2-1; D possibly corresponds to TRBD2 (6 bases). Germline V gene lookup returns CDR1 LNHDA and CDR2 SQIVND (reference sequence). Trimming cost V 3 bases and J 6 bases, with 12 bases left between them. This CDR3 region has 14 residues. In DNA form, the CDR3 reads TGTGCCAGTAGTATCGCCAGACTAGGCAATGAGCAGTTCTTC. Encoded protein: CASSIARLGNEQFF.

This rearrangement joins TRBV7-9 to TRBJ2-2; maybe TRBD1 (6 bases). The CDR3 has 16 amino acids. V was trimmed by 6 bases and J by 0 bases, leaving 14 bases between them. The germline gives CDR1 SEHNR, CDR2 FQNEAQ (reference sequence). The CDR3 region is CASSERQATNTGELFF. CDR3 nucleotide sequence: TGTGCCAGCAGTGAGAGACAGGCCACGAACACCGGGGAGCTGTTTTTT. Variable domain in full (rest from reference TRBV7-9 and TRBJ2-2): DTGVSQNPRHKITKRGQNVTFRCDPISEHNRLYWYRQTLGQGPEFLTYFQNEAQLEKSRLLSDRFSAERPKGSFSTLEIQRTEQGDSAMYLCASSERQATNTGELFFGEGSRLTVL.

The chain is built from TRBV5-1 and TRBJ1-1; maybe TRBD1 (5 bases). V was cut by 4 bases and J by 7 bases, with 14 bases left in between. Germline V gene sequence: CDR1 SGHRS, CDR2 YFSETQ. This CDR3 region has 13 residues. As DNA, the CDR3 is TGCGCCAGCAGCCAGGGCGCGGGGAATGAAGCTTTCTTT. It is translated as CASSQGAGNEAFF.

This chain joins TRBV19 and TRBJ1-3; D gene unclear. The length of the CDR3 is 17 residues. V gave up 5 bases and J gave up 0 bases, with 17 bases separating them. Germline assignment: CDR1 LNHDA and CDR2 SQIVND (reference sequence). CDR3 sequence (DNA): TGTGCCAGTAGTGTTACATACGGCAGACTCTCTGGAAACACCATATATTTT. This translates into CASSVTYGRLSGNTIYF.

The chain combines TRBV12-2 with TRBJ1-6; no DNA check was done on the table's D call, TRBD1. TRBV12-2 is deemed a pseudogene. This CDR3 region has 20 residues. The CDR3 bases are TGTGCAAGTCGCTTAGCGGCCCCGCCCTTGCAGGGAACCTATAATTCACCCCTCCACTTT. Amino acids: CASRLAAPPLQGTYNSPLHF.

The sample holds a few counts of this clone. Other DNA sequences in this sample translate to the same CDR3. The chain has TRBV6-5 and TRBJ1-1, with D maybe TRBD1 (6 bases). CDR1 is MNHEY and CDR2 is SVGAGI in the germline V gene. The ends were cut back, 4 bases at V and 4 bases at J, with 13 bases in the middle. The CDR3 totals 14 residues. This CDR3 reads CASSLGGGGTEAFF. DNA for the CDR3: TGTGCCAGCAGTTTGGGCGGGGGCGGCACTGAAGCTTTCTTT.

This clone was counted once. V and J are TRBV2 and TRBJ1-2, with D perhaps TRBD1 (5 bases). The germline V and J ends were trimmed by 2 bases and 2 bases, with 12 bases remaining between them. Germline assignment: CDR1 SNHLY and CDR2 FYNNEI. The CDR3 has 15 residues. The CDR3 protein is CASSESEGLNYGYTF. The CDR3 DNA follows: TGTGCCAGCAGTGAATCGGAGGGGCTAAACTATGGCTACACCTTC.

The genes are TRBV5-1 and TRBJ2-7, with 7 bases fitting TRBD1. V lost 9 bases, J lost 4 bases, and 10 bases stayed unmatched. CDR3 length: 13 amino acids. Germline V gene data show CDR1 as SGHRS and CDR2 as YFSETQ. The CDR3 is CATTISGGYEQYF. CDR3 DNA: TGCGCCACTACCATATCAGGGGGTTACGAGCAGTACTTC.

The chain combines TRBV5-1 with TRBJ1-6; 8 bases fit TRBD1. The CDR3 has 17 residues. Per the germline V gene, CDR1 is SGHRS and CDR2 is YFSETQ. Trimming at V came to 4 bases and at J to 7 bases, leaving 13 bases not matched to a gene. The CDR3 loop reads CASSSDQGAGLNSPLHF. The CDR3 region has the DNA TGCGCCAGCAGCAGCGACCAGGGGGCAGGTTTGAATTCACCCCTCCACTTT.